This T cell receptor (beta chain) is drawn from a study of technical replicates of blood from a handful of donors. With V trimmed by 2 bases and J by 5 bases, 13 bases remained unmatched. This CDR3 spans 17 amino acids. Per germline, CDR1 MNHNS and CDR2 SASEGT. The assay was immunoSEQ multiplex PCR, and TCRdb's table has in-frame clones only and misses some. Of tens of thousands of clones in the sample, 91% are singletons; the top ten hold under 0.4%. This clone came up once. V gene TRBV6-1 combines with J gene TRBJ1-2; 8 bases fit TRBD1. This sequence was found in a human donor in good health. Some clones in this sample may be carry-over from other donors' samples. Sequenced: T cells isolated from PBMCs. The CDR3 sequence is CASSETPSGGASYGYTF. In DNA, the CDR3 is TGTGCCAGCAGTGAAACCCCCTCAGGGGGCGCGTCGTATGGCTACACCTTC.